This TCR beta chain was obtained from a study of T cell responses to AZD1222 COVID-19 vaccine (dated by TCRdb to the early 2020s). In terms of the full investigation: AZD1222 recipients whose second dose came at about 4 weeks and those whose second dose came at about 12 weeks were combined into one group, since spike-specific TCR depth and breadth did not differ between the two schedules. TCR sequencing was performed for roughly 250 trial participants, of whom about 210 were given two doses of AZD1222 and around 25 were given two doses of MenACWY control vaccine. Trial participants were enrolled by age into 18-55, 56-69 and 70-plus year subgroups, with roughly 150, 30 and 60 TCR-sequenced participants respectively.

The CDR3 regions of human TCRbeta chains were analyzed by immunosequencing. The paper's processing steps were these. Repertoire TCRs were matched against a reference library of SARS-CoV-2-specific TCRs generated with the MIRA antigen-specificity platform. Breadth meant the fraction of unique TCRs that were SARS-CoV-2-associated, whereas depth meant the fraction of total T cells that were SARS-CoV-2-associated. Using the MIRA data, each spike-specific TCR was mapped to the spike region that the TCR reacts to and placed in a CD4 or CD8 class. Log10-transformed breadth and depth values were compared by one-way ANOVA with Sidak's multiple comparisons tests. TCRdb obtained this table from immuneACCESS and retained in-frame rearrangements with V and J assigned. These tables miss some clones; where compared with another copy, unresolved V genes account for less than half of the shortfall, and the remainder is unexplained. That table is the source of V, J and clone size, and D and trimming were worked out from the DNA. This sample comprises about 170,000 clones, 80% to 90% of them detected only once. 6.5% to 8.5% of the sample goes to the ten largest clones.

The time point label corresponds to: baseline before first vaccination. The vaccinee samples were drawn from two UK trials, COV001 and COV002, one of which was a single-blind randomized controlled phase 2/3 trial testing AZD1222 (ChAdOx1 nCoV-19) in healthy adults. For TCRbeta chain sequencing, PBMC samples were collected from trial participants at day 0 and at day 28 after the second dose. Details on this clone: The antigen this receptor binds is unknown. Base qualities are not provided; no much larger clone lies one nucleotide away.

The full study reports these points: Reportedly, close to half of the unique spike-specific TCRs recognized epitopes lying outside the regions that are mutated in the B.1.351 and B.1.1.7 variants. Conclusions about previously exposed vaccinees are limited because only a handful of AZD1222 recipients were SARS-CoV-2 seropositive at baseline. No day 14 peak-response samples were available, so repertoires were characterized only after the peak T cell response. Vaccine-associated CD4 TCRs spanned the whole spike protein, with dominant responses in regions 160-218 and 743-854. Most participants were white British and females outnumbered males, and the authors suggested that clonal diversity may have been underestimated. After two AZD1222 doses, spike-specific TCR breadth and depth were significantly higher than at day 0 and than in MenACWY recipients. The 56-69-year group was small, and its depth increase did not reach significance, likely because of low power.

Looking up the germline V gene yields CDR1 MDHEN and CDR2 SYDVKM. The CDR3 covers 12 residues, taking in both the cysteine and the phenylalanine. CDR3 DNA is the only sequence kept; it has 36 bases, read in frame from the first base. Germline trimming: 10 bases from V, 12 bases from J; junction bases outside gene matches: 12. The origin of this receptor is an adult in good health. Sequencing was performed on peripheral blood, taken on day 0 of AZD1222 vaccination. The receptor chain draws on TRBV28 and TRBJ2-1; 7 central nucleotides agree with TRBD1. The CDR3 amino acid sequence is: CATLRMGQLQFF. DNA sequence: TGTGCCACCCTGAGGATGGGACAGCTGCAGTTCTTC.